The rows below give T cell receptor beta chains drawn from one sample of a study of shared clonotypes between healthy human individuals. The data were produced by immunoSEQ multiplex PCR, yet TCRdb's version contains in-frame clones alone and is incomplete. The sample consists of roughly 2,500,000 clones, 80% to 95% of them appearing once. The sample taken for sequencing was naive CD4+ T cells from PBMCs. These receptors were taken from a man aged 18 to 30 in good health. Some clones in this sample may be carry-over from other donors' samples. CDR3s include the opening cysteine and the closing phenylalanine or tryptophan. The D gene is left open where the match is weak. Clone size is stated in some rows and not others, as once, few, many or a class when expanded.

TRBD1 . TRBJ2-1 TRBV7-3 CASSSGTGSHNEQFF TGTGCCAGCAGCTCCGGGACAGGGAGTCACAATGAGCAGTTCTTC
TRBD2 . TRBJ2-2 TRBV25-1 CASTGGTGELFF TGTGCCAGCACGGGAGGGACCGGGGAGCTGTTTTTT
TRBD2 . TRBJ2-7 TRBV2 CASSELAGGHEQYF TGTGCCAGCAGTGAACTAGCGGGAGGTCACGAGCAGTACTTC
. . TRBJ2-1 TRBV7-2 CASSSDTSSYNEQFF TGTGCCAGCAGCTCTGACACGAGCTCCTACAATGAGCAGTTCTTC
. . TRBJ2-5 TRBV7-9 CASSLAETQYF TGTGCCAGCAGCTTAGCTGAGACCCAGTACTTC
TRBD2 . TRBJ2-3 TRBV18 CASSPTSGSLDTQYF TGTGCCAGCTCACCGACTAGCGGGAGTCTGGATACGCAGTATTTT
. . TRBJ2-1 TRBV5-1 CASSFQGVSYNEQFF TGCGCCAGCAGCTTTCAGGGAGTGAGCTACAATGAGCAGTTCTTC
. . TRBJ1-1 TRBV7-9 CASSPGGAWVAFF TGTGCCAGCAGCCCCGGGGGCGCGTGGGTAGCTTTCTTT
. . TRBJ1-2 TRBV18 CASSPPSAPLYGYTF TGTGCCAGCTCACCACCGAGCGCCCCCCTATATGGCTACACCTTC
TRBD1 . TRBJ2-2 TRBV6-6 CASSYTGQGFPGELFF TGTGCCAGCAGTTACACCGGACAGGGGTTTCCCGGGGAGCTGTTTTTT
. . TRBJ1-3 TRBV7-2 CASSLEVMRKLSGNTIYF TGTGCCAGCAGCTTAGAAGTTATGCGCAAGCTCTCTGGAAACACCATATATTTT
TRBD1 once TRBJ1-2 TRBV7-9 CASSPGGGNYGYTF TGTGCCAGCAGCCCAGGGGGGGGCAACTATGGCTACACCTTC
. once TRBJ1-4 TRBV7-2 CASRSGGSDEKLFF TGTGCCAGCAGGTCCGGGGGCTCTGATGAAAAACTGTTTTTT
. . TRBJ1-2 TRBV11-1 CASSQGPGADYHGYTF TGTGCCAGCAGCCAGGGGCCGGGGGCGGATTACCACGGCTACACCTTC
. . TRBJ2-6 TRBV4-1 CASSQDGSGAGANVLTF TGCGCCAGCAGCCAAGATGGTTCCGGGGCTGGGGCCAACGTCCTGACTTTC
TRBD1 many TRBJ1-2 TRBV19 CARGTGTNFYGYTF TGTGCCAGGGGGACAGGGACTAACTTCTATGGCTACACCTTC
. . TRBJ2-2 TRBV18 CASSPSWQGNTGELFF TGTGCCAGCTCACCGTCGTGGCAGGGGAACACCGGGGAGCTGTTTTTT
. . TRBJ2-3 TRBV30 CAWSVGRHTDTQYF TGTGCCTGGAGTGTGGGGAGGCACACAGATACGCAGTATTTT
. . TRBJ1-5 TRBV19 CASSIINQPQHF TGTGCCAGTAGTATAATCAATCAGCCCCAGCATTTT
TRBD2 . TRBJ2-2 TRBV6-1 CASSERGVHTGELFF TGTGCCAGCAGTGAACGGGGGGTGCACACCGGGGAGCTGTTTTTT
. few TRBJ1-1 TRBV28 CASSFGSATEAFF TGTGCCAGCAGTTTTGGGTCAGCCACTGAAGCTTTCTTT
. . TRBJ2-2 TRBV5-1 CASSLASGSGELFF TGCGCCAGCAGCTTGGCCTCGGGATCCGGGGAGCTGTTTTTT
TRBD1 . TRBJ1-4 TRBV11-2 CASRPGTGGRRSEKLFF TGTGCCAGCAGACCCGGGACAGGGGGCCGCCGGAGTGAAAAACTGTTTTTT
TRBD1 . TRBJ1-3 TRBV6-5 CASSVNRGQRNTIYF TGTGCCAGCAGTGTGAACAGGGGGCAGAGAAACACCATATATTTT
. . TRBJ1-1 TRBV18 CASSPPGSLNTEAFF TGTGCCAGCTCACCACCGGGCAGTTTGAACACTGAAGCTTTCTTT
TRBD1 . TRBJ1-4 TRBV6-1 CASSAQRTGDEKLFF TGTGCCAGCAGTGCCCAGCGGACAGGGGATGAAAAACTGTTTTTT
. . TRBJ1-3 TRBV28 CASSLWGTSGNTIYF TGTGCCAGCAGTTTATGGGGGACCTCTGGAAACACCATATATTTT
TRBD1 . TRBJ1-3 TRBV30 CAWSFGTGPGNTIYF TGTGCCTGGAGTTTCGGGACAGGGCCTGGAAACACCATATATTTT
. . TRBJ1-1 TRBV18 CASSPNYGRDTEAFF TGTGCCAGCTCACCGAACTACGGCAGAGACACTGAAGCTTTCTTT
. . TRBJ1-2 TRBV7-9 CASSLDGFYGYTF TGTGCCAGCAGCTTAGACGGGTTTTATGGCTACACCTTC
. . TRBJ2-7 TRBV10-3 CAISETRDRPYEQYF TGTGCCATCAGTGAGACCCGGGACCGACCCTACGAGCAGTACTTC
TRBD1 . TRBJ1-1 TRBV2 CASSPGQGSMAFF TGTGCCAGCAGTCCGGGACAGGGGTCGATGGCTTTCTTT
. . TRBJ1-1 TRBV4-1 CASSQDRGTEAFF TGCGCCAGCAGCCAAGATCGGGGGACTGAAGCTTTCTTT
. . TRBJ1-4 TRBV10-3 CAISEGLNEKLFF TGTGCCATCAGTGAGGGTCTTAATGAAAAACTGTTTTTT
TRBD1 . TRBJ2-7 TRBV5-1 CASSPRTGFSYEQYF TGCGCCAGCAGCCCTCGGACAGGGTTCTCCTACGAGCAGTACTTC
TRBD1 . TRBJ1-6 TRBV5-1 CASSRKTGGDSPLHF TGCGCCAGCAGCAGAAAGACAGGGGGAGACTCACCCCTCCACTTT
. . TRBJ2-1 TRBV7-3 CASSLQRSSYNEQFF TGTGCCAGCAGCTTACAGCGTAGCTCCTACAATGAGCAGTTCTTC
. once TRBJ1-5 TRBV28 CASSSPGRAYNQPQHF TGTGCCAGCAGTTCCCCTGGCAGGGCTTACAATCAGCCCCAGCATTTT
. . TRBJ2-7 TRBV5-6 CASSWRKTSFGYEQYF TGTGCCAGCAGCTGGAGGAAGACCAGCTTTGGTTACGAGCAGTACTTC
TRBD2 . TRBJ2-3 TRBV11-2 CASSLGLAPTDTQYF TGTGCCAGCAGCTTAGGACTAGCGCCCACAGATACGCAGTATTTT
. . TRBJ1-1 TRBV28 CASSTRGEGAFF TGTGCCAGCAGTACTCGGGGGGAGGGAGCTTTCTTT
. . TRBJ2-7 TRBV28 CASRDGGAISYEQYF TGTGCCAGCAGGGACGGAGGGGCAATCTCCTACGAGCAGTACTTC
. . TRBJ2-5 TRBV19 CASSIDRHQETQYF TGTGCCAGTAGTATTGACAGACACCAAGAGACCCAGTACTTC
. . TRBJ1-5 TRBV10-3 CAISEAGGNQPQHF TGTGCCATCAGTGAGGCAGGAGGCAATCAGCCCCAGCATTTT
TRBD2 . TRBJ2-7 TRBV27 CASSLLGRESSYEQYF TGTGCCAGCAGTTTATTGGGGCGGGAGAGTTCATACGAGCAGTACTTC
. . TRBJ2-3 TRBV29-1 CSVDSSAATDTQYF TGCAGCGTTGACTCCAGCGCCGCCACAGATACGCAGTATTTT
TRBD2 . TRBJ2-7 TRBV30 CAWRLAGGYEQYF TGTGCCTGGCGACTAGCGGGAGGGTACGAGCAGTACTTC
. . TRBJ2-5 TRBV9 CASSVPLAGQETQYF TGTGCCAGCAGCGTCCCCTTGGCAGGGCAGGAGACCCAGTACTTC
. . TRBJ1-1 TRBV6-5 CASIRKGGYTEAFF TGTGCCAGCATTAGGAAAGGAGGATACACTGAAGCTTTCTTT
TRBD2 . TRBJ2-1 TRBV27 CASGLGLTSGGPQFF TGTGCCAGCGGCCTAGGCCTAACTAGCGGGGGACCTCAGTTCTTC
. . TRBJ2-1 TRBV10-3 CAIGGPGYNEQFF TGTGCCATCGGCGGGCCGGGCTACAATGAGCAGTTCTTC
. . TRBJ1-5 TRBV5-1 CASSEGEANNQPQHF TGCGCCAGCAGCGAGGGGGAAGCGAACAATCAGCCCCAGCATTTT
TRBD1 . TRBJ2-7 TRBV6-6 CASSRTGLVSYEQYF TGTGCCAGCAGCCGGACAGGGCTAGTCTCCTACGAGCAGTACTTC
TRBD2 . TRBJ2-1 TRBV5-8 CASSLVAGLAGGPNEQFF TGTGCCAGCAGCTTAGTGGCGGGACTAGCGGGAGGGCCTAATGAGCAGTTCTTC
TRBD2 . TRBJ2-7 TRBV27 CASRRLAGLYEQYF TGTGCCAGCAGGAGACTAGCGGGGTTGTACGAGCAGTACTTC